Listed below are T cell receptor beta chains from one sample, sequenced in a study of T cell responses to AZD1222 COVID-19 vaccine. Here immunoSEQ multiplex PCR was the method, and the copy in TCRdb shows in-frame clones only, minus some. The repertoire holds about 84,000 clones, 87% seen once, with 1.5% in the top ten. Sample: peripheral blood, taken on day 0 of AZD1222 vaccination. The receptors come from an adult in good health. Both conserved end residues are part of each CDR3. The order of the fields is CDR3 length, V gene, J gene, CDR3 protein.

>13|TRBV12-3/TRBV12-4|TRBJ1-1
CASSLTRNTEAFF
>14|TRBV7-2|TRBJ2-5
CASSPGGNGETQYF
>13|TRBV12-3/TRBV12-4|TRBJ1-1
CASSFRVNTEAFF
>16|TRBV7-3|TRBJ1-2
CASSPSNQAGRRGYTF
>15|TRBV7-2|TRBJ2-3
CASSQTGGRVDTQYF
>14|TRBV30|TRBJ1-1
CAWRSGQGFTEAFF
>11|TRBV20-1|TRBJ2-1
CSAGLAGEQFF
>14|TRBV24-1|TRBJ2-1
CATSEPGLANEQFF
>12|TRBV19|TRBJ1-5
CASSIEGGPQHF
>14|TRBV7-2|TRBJ1-6
CASSPQGAGVPLHF
>15|TRBV4-3|TRBJ2-3
CASSRVAGFTDTQYF
>18|TRBV18|TRBJ2-2
CASSPFPTGGPITGELFF
>14|TRBV6-2/TRBV6-3|TRBJ2-3
CASSPRLGGDTQYF
>14|TRBV5-1|TRBJ1-2
CASRGGADNYGYTF
>16|TRBV19|TRBJ2-2
CASAGTSGIYTGELFF
>14|TRBV6-1|TRBJ2-1
CASSEGSSYNEQFF
>16|TRBV4-1|TRBJ2-3
CASSQQPAGATDTQYF
>16|TRBV10-2|TRBJ1-2
CASSDPRDSGFYGYTF
>16|TRBV4-1|TRBJ1-6
CASSRPLTVMGSPLHF
>15|TRBV6-5|TRBJ1-2
CASSWDSSSKYGYTF
>15|TRBV7-7|TRBJ2-3
CASSYGDSNTDTQYF
>12|TRBV18|TRBJ1-6
CASSRPDSPLHF
>15|TRBV4-3|TRBJ2-1
CASSQELSGEGEQFF
>13|TRBV6-5|TRBJ1-2
CASRQLANYGYTF
>15|TRBV6-1|TRBJ1-1
CASSEPRRLNTEAFF
>15|TRBV3-1/TRBV3-2|TRBJ1-1
CASSPSDRMNTEAFF
>12|TRBV24-1|TRBJ1-1
CATSDPRGKAFF
>14|TRBV28|TRBJ1-4
CASSLSGGVEKLFF
>14|TRBV19|TRBJ2-7
CASSIGGDIYEQYF
>20|TRBV6-6|TRBJ2-2
CASSPVSIHPSGRNTGELFF
>15|TRBV19|TRBJ1-2
CASSLNRGGDYGYTF
>13|TRBV12-3/TRBV12-4|TRBJ2-2
CASRPTATGELFF